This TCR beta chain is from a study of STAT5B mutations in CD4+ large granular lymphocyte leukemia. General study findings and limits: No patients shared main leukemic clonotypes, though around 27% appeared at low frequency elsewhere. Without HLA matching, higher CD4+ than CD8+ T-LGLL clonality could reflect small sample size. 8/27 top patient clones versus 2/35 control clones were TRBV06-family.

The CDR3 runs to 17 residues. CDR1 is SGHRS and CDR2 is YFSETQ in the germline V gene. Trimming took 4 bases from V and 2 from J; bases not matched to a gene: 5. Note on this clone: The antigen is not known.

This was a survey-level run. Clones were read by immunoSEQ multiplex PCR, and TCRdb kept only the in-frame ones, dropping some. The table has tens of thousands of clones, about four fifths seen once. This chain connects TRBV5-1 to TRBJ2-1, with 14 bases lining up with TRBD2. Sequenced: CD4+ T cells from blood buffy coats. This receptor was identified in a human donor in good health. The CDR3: CASSPRTSGGTYNEQFF. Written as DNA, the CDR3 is TGCGCCAGCAGCCCGCGGACTAGCGGGGGGACCTACAATGAGCAGTTCTTC.